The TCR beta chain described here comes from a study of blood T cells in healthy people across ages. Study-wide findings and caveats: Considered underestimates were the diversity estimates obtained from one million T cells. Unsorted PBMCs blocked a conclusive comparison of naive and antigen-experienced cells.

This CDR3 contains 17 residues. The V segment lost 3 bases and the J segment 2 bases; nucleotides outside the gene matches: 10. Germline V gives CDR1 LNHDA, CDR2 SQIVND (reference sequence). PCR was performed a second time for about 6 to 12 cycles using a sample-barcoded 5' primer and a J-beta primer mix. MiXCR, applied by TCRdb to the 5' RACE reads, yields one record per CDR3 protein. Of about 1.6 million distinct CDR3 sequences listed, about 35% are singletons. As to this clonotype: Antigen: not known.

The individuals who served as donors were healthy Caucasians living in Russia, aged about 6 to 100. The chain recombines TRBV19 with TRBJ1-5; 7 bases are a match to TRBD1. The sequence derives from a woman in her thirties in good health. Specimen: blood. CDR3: CASSMRQGGGGNQPQHF. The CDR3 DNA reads TGTGCCAGTAGTATGCGACAGGGTGGAGGGGGCAATCAGCCCCAGCATTTT.